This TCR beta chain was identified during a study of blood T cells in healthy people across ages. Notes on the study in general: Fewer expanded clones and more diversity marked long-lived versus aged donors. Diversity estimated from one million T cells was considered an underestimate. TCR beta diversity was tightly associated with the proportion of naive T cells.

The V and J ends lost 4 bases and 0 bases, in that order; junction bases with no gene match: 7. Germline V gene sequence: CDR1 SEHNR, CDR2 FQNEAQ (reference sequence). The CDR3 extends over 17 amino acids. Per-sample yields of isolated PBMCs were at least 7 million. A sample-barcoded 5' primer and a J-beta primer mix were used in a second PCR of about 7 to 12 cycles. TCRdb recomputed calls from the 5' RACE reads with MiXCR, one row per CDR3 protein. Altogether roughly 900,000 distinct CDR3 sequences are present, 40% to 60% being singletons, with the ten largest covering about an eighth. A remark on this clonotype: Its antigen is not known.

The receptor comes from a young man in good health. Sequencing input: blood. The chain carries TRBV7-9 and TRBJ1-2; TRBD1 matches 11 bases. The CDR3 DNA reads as TGTGCCAGCAGCTCCGGGGACAGGGGGGGGCCTAACTATGGCTACACCTTC. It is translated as CASSSGDRGGPNYGYTF.